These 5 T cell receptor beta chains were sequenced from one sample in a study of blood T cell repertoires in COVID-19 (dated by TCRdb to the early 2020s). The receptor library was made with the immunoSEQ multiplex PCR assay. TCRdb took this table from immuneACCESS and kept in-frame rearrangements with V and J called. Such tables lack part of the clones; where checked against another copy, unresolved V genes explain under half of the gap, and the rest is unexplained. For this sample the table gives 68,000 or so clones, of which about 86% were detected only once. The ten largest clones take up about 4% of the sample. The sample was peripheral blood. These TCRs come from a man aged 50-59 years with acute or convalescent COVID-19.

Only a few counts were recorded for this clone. Here the CDR3 DNA reads TGTGCCAGCAAACTGGGGGGTAACTATGGCTACACCTTC. Translating gives CASKLGGNYGYTF. V is TRBV12-3 or TRBV12-4 and J is TRBJ1-2; maybe TRBD1 (5 bases). The CDR3 is 13 residues long. V was shortened by 7 bases and J by 1 base, with 10 bases between the two germline ends.

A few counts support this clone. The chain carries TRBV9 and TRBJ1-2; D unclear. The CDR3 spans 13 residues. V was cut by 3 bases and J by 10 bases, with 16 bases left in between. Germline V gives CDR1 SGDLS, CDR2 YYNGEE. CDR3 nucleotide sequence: TGTGCCAGCAGCGCCCTAATTTTGAGGGACTACACCTTC. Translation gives CASSALILRDYTF.

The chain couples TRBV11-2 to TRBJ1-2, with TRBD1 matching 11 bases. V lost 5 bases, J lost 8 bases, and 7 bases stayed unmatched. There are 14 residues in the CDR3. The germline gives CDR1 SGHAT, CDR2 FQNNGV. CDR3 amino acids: CASSPRTGGPGYTF. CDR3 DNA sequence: TGTGCCAGCAGCCCCCGGACAGGGGGCCCCGGCTACACCTTC. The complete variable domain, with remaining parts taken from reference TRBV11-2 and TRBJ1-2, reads EAGVAQSPRYKIIEKRQSVAFWCNPISGHATLYWYQQILGQGPKLLIQFQNNGVVDDSQLPKDRFSAERLKGVDSTLKIQPAKLEDSAVYLCASSPRTGGPGYTFGSGTRLTVV.

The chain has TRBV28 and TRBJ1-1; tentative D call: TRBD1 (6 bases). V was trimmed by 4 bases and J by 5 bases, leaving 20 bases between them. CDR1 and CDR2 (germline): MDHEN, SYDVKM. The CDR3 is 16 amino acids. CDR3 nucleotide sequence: TGTGCCAGCAGTTGGGGGCTTAGGACCTGGTGGACTGAAGCTTTCTTT. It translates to CASSWGLRTWWTEAFF.

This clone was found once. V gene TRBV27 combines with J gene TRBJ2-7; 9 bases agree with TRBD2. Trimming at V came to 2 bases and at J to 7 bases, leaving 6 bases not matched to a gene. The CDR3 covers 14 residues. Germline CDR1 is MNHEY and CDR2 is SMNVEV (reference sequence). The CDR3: CASSLTSGGREQYF. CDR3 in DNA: TGTGCCAGCAGTTTAACCAGCGGGGGGCGAGAGCAGTACTTC.